This entry lists 21 T cell receptor beta chains sequenced from one sample in a study of monozygotic twins with inflammatory bowel disease. Reanalyzing the 5' RACE reads, TCRdb keeps one entry per CDR3 protein, without DNA. The sample includes some 330,000 distinct CDR3 sequences. The sequenced sample was blood. These receptors were obtained from a human donor with ulcerative colitis or Crohn's disease, or a healthy co-twin of an affected twin (not recorded which).

The chain employs TRBV19 and TRBJ2-3; TCRdb calls TRBD2, which cannot be checked without DNA. The CDR3 has 14 residues. Germline V CDR1 and CDR2: LNHDA, SQIVND (reference sequence). This CDR3 is CASKLAGLTDTQYF.

J is TRBJ2-1 and V is TRBV6-2 or TRBV6-3. The CDR3 loop spans 16 amino acids. Per germline, CDR1 MNHEY and CDR2 SVGEGT. The CDR3 region is CASSYSKSSSYNEQFF.

The V and J genes are TRBV12-3 or TRBV12-4 and TRBJ2-7. The CDR3 contains 13 residues. The CDR3 loop reads CASKVGGLYEQYF.

The chain recombines TRBV20-1 with TRBJ2-5; TCRdb outputs TRBD1, but without DNA this stays unchecked. Germline CDR1 is DFQATT and CDR2 is SNEGSKA (reference sequence). The CDR3 runs 13 residues. Here the CDR3 reads CSAQNRGRETQYF.

The chain combines TRBV7-2 with TRBJ2-2. This CDR3 contains 11 residues. Germline V lookup: CDR1 SGHTA, CDR2 FQGNSA. CDR3: CASTFGGELFF.

The genes are TRBV23-1 and TRBJ2-2; TCRdb designates TRBD1, a call that cannot be tested without DNA. TRBV23-1 is an open reading frame whose function is uncertain. The CDR3 spans 17 residues. This chain's CDR3 is CASSQWTGVSTTGELFF.

J is TRBJ1-3 and V is TRBV24-1. The germline V gene encodes CDR1 KGHDR and CDR2 SFDVKD. CDR3 length: 12 amino acids. The CDR3 protein is CATSDKGNTIYF.

The CDR3 loop reads CASSLGTPRGEQYF. The chain combines TRBV18 with TRBJ2-7; the D gene TCRdb calls, TRBD2, cannot be checked with no DNA. The CDR3 has 14 residues. CDR1 and CDR2 (germline): KGHSH, LQKENI. The full variable domain, completed using reference TRBV18 and TRBJ2-7, is NAGVMQNPRHLVRRRGQEARLRCSPMKGHSHVYWYRQLPEEGLKFMVYLQKENIIDESGMPKERFSAEFPKEGPSILRIQQVVRGDSAAYFCASSLGTPRGEQYFGPGTRLTVT.

This sequence joins TRBV7-2 and TRBJ2-4; there is no DNA to check the TCRdb D call of TRBD1. The CDR3 has 14 residues. Germline-derived CDR1 and CDR2 are SGHTA and FQGNSA. The CDR3 reads CASSLMGRQNMQYF.

The rearrangement links TRBV12-3 or TRBV12-4 to TRBJ2-2. The CDR3 is 11 amino acids. This CDR3 reads CASKETGELFF.

This rearrangement joins TRBV25-1 to TRBJ2-6; TCRdb designates TRBD1, a call that cannot be tested without DNA. Germline V lookup: CDR1 MGHDK, CDR2 SYGVNS. The CDR3 covers 16 residues. The CDR3: CASSDGGSSGANVLTF.

The chain is built from TRBV12-3 or TRBV12-4 and TRBJ2-7; the TCRdb call, TRBD1, lacks DNA for checking. CDR3 length equals 14 residues. CDR3 sequence: CASSLLGPGWEQYF.

V usage is TRBV12-3 or TRBV12-4 and J usage is TRBJ1-2. The CDR3 has 14 amino acids. The CDR3 here is CASSGSGISYGYTF.

The rearrangement links TRBV12-3 or TRBV12-4 to TRBJ1-4; TCRdb proposes TRBD1, but this gene call is untestable without DNA. This CDR3 spans 15 amino acids. The CDR3: CASSLGGSTNEKLFF.

The V and J genes are TRBV9 and TRBJ1-6; TCRdb gives TRBD1 as the D gene, but with no DNA this cannot be confirmed. CDR3 length: 15 residues. Germline values: CDR1 SGDLS, CDR2 YYNGEE. The chain's CDR3 is CASSTDGPGKSPLHF.

The chain links TRBV11-1 to TRBJ2-7; TCRdb reports TRBD1, a call that lacks DNA to check it against. Germline V gene lookup returns CDR1 SGHAT and CDR2 FQDESV (reference sequence). The CDR3 extends over 16 amino acids. The CDR3 protein is CASSAPGTGGSHEQYF.

This rearrangement joins TRBV7-2 to TRBJ1-6. This CDR3 spans 12 amino acids. Per germline, CDR1 SGHTA and CDR2 FQGNSA. The CDR3 protein is CASSQINSPLHF.

The chain employs TRBV19 and TRBJ1-5; TCRdb designates TRBD1, a call that cannot be tested without DNA. The CDR3 is 15 amino acids. Per the germline V gene, CDR1 is LNHDA and CDR2 is SQIVND (reference sequence). CDR3 sequence reads: CASSIFRDNNQPQHF.

J is TRBJ2-1 and V is TRBV28; TCRdb's assignment of TRBD1 cannot be checked, as there is no DNA. The CDR3 contains 18 residues. The germline CDR1 and CDR2 sequences are MDHEN and SYDVKM. This CDR3 reads CASSFGTGDVGRFNEQFF.

This chain uses TRBV5-1 with TRBJ2-3; the TCRdb D gene call, TRBD2, has no DNA to confirm it. Germline V CDR1 and CDR2: SGHRS, YFSETQ. The CDR3 covers 15 residues. CDR3 residues: CASSFSGGWTDTQYF.

The chain combines TRBV5-1 with TRBJ2-4. Germline V gene data show CDR1 as SGHRS and CDR2 as YFSETQ. CDR3 length: 17 residues. CDR3: CASSLAGKALAKNIQYF.